Sequencing of this T cell receptor beta chain was carried out in a study of T cells in Graves' hyperthyroidism and ophthalmopathy. Points from the study as a whole: Stable hyperthyroidism and ophthalmopathy were separated using 13 V-J signatures.

Concerning this clonotype itself: The antigen remains undetermined.

Those patients with uncontrolled infection, other autoimmune disease, pregnancy or lactation were excluded. Diagnoses used clinical symptoms, serum thyroxine and TRAb, thyroid ultrasound and orbital computed tomography. PBMCs came from roughly 10 ml fresh peripheral blood. Trimming cost V 3 bases and J 1 base; bases outside gene matches: 8. Germline V gives CDR1 SGHTA, CDR2 FQGTGA. This CDR3 is built from 16 residues. TCR beta CDR3 regions were amplified from RNA. An initial round of RT-PCR targeting the TCR CDR3 relied on the HTBI primer set. TCRdb re-analysed the multiplex PCR reads in MiXCR, keeping a single row per CDR3 protein. Seen here are some 580,000 distinct CDR3 sequences, more than 15% observed once, and the top ten hold around 3.3%.

Material: blood. The sequence was collected from a woman between 40 and 55 years old with Graves' ophthalmopathy. This rearrangement joins TRBV7-3 to TRBJ2-5; 7 positions match TRBD2. As DNA, the CDR3 is TGTGCCAGCAGCTTGACGGCTAGCGGCGTCCAAGAGACCCAGTACTTC. Amino acid sequence: CASSLTASGVQETQYF.